The entry that follows covers one TCR beta chain sequence. The antigen remains undetermined. This sample was included in a study of shared clonotypes between healthy human individuals. Whole-study results and caveats: Donor scarcity curtailed the genetic and exposure-history diversity represented herein. Clonotypes that were shared across four donors made up roughly 5% of naive CD4 clonotypes.

When replicate PCRs were run on sorted subsets, they used 200 to 250 ng DNA, about 31,000 T cell genomes. Here immunoSEQ multiplex PCR was the method, and the copy in TCRdb shows in-frame clones only, minus some. The data show about 980,000 clones, approximately 76% seen once. CDR3 length equals 12 residues. Germline assignment: CDR1 SEHNR and CDR2 FQNEAQ (reference sequence). Deletions cut 5 bases from V and 5 bases from J, with 9 bases between. The receptor was derived from a man younger than 35 in good health. The specimen was memory CD4+ T cells sorted from blood. Subset given: CD45RA-negative fraction. The rearrangement uses TRBV7-9 and TRBJ2-5; the D is unclear. The DNA for the CDR3 is TGTGCCAGCAGCCAAACTGAGGAGACCCAGTACTTC. As protein: CASSQTEETQYF. The complete variable domain, with remaining parts taken from reference TRBV7-9 and TRBJ2-5, reads DTGVSQNPRHKITKRGQNVTFRCDPISEHNRLYWYRQTLGQGPEFLTYFQNEAQLEKSRLLSDRFSAERPKGSFSTLEIQRTEQGDSAMYLCASSQTEETQYFGPGTRLLVL.